The 31 T cell receptor beta chains below come from one sample, sequenced in a study of shared clonotypes between healthy human individuals. Profiled with immunoSEQ multiplex PCR; TCRdb holds only in-frame clones, not every one. The sample includes hundreds of thousands of clones, roughly 77% of them seen just once. Specimen: PBMCs. All receptors derive from a middle-aged woman in good health. Some clones in this sample may be carry-over from other donors' samples.

The chain couples TRBV10-3 to TRBJ2-5; D is tentatively TRBD1 or TRBD2 (5 bases each). The V and J ends lost 8 bases and 7 bases respectively, with 14 bases between them. The CDR3 is 12 residues long. The germline V gene encodes CDR1 ENHRY and CDR2 SYGVKD. The CDR3: CAIGTDGGTQYF. The CDR3 coding sequence is TGTGCCATCGGGACGGACGGCGGGACCCAGTACTTC.

Written as DNA, the CDR3 is TGTGCCAGCACTAGAACAGATACGCAGTATTTT. This codes for CASTRTDTQYF. The chain is built from TRBV6-1 and TRBJ2-3, with D hard to call. V shed 7 bases and J shed 3 bases, with 5 bases lying between them. This CDR3 contains 11 residues. The germline V gene encodes CDR1 MNHNS and CDR2 SASEGT.

The chain has TRBV7-9 and TRBJ2-2; D gene uncertain. V gave up 8 bases and J gave up 0 bases, with 16 bases separating them. Per germline, CDR1 SEHNR and CDR2 FQNEAQ (reference sequence). This CDR3 region has 16 residues. Here the CDR3 reads CASFSPTSSNTGELFF. DNA of the CDR3: TGTGCCAGCTTTTCCCCTACCTCTTCGAACACCGGGGAGCTGTTTTTT.

V and J are TRBV10-3 and TRBJ1-2, with TRBD1 matching over 9 bases. The CDR3 covers 13 residues. V gave up 7 bases and J gave up 3 bases; unmatched junction bases: 3. Germline loops: CDR1 ENHRY, CDR2 SYGVKD. For the CDR3, the DNA is TGTGCCATCACAAGACAGGGGGACTATGGCTACACCTTC. Its protein product is CAITRQGDYGYTF.

This chain connects TRBV6-5 to TRBJ1-4, with 7 bases lining up with TRBD1. There are 15 residues in the CDR3. After removal of 5 bases from V and 2 bases from J, the junction contained 5 bases not matched to a gene. In germline, CDR1 is MNHEY, CDR2 SVGAGI. The chain's CDR3 is CASSSPGGTNEKLFF. CDR3 nucleotides: TGTGCCAGCAGTAGTCCAGGGGGGACTAATGAAAAACTGTTTTTT.

V is TRBV2 and J is TRBJ2-1, with 11 bases fitting TRBD2. Germline V CDR1 and CDR2: SNHLY, FYNNEI. Trimming took 3 bases from V and 4 from J; bases not matched to a gene: 5. This CDR3 contains 16 residues. The CDR3 is CASSDVRLAGYNEQFF. CDR3 nucleotide sequence: TGTGCCAGCAGTGATGTGAGACTAGCGGGATACAATGAGCAGTTCTTC.

The chain couples TRBV9 to TRBJ1-2, with 7 bases matching TRBD1. Germline loops: CDR1 SGDLS, CDR2 YYNGEE. The CDR3 loop spans 13 amino acids. Trimming at V came to 2 bases and at J to 5 bases, leaving 3 bases not matched to a gene. Here the CDR3 DNA reads TGTGCCAGCAGCGTTGGACAGGCTTATGGCTACACCTTC. It codes for CASSVGQAYGYTF. Based on the CDR3 plus reference TRBV9 and TRBJ1-2, the full variable domain is DSGVTQTPKHLITATGQRVTLRCSPRSGDLSVYWYQQSLDQGLQFLIQYYNGEERAKGNILERFSAQQFPDLHSELNLSSLELGDSALYFCASSVGQAYGYTFGSGTRLTVV.

V gene TRBV5-1 combines with J gene TRBJ1-4, with 8 bases fitting TRBD1. V shed 0 bases, J shed 7 bases, and the junction held 2 bases outside the gene matches. The germline gives CDR1 SGHRS, CDR2 YFSETQ. The CDR3 extends over 14 amino acids. CDR3 in DNA: TGCGCCAGCAGCTTGGGGACAGGGCGTGAAAAACTGTTTTTT. Its protein product is CASSLGTGREKLFF.

The genes are TRBV11-3 and TRBJ2-5; 8 bases line up with TRBD1. With V trimmed by 3 bases and J by 3 bases, 6 bases remained unmatched. The V gene's germline CDR1 is SGHNT and CDR2 YENEEA. This CDR3 comprises 15 residues. The CDR3 region is CASSFGTGLEETQYF. Written as DNA, the CDR3 is TGTGCCAGCAGCTTCGGGACAGGACTTGAAGAGACCCAGTACTTC.

The genes are TRBV9 and TRBJ2-3, with a weak D call TRBD2 (6 bases). V was cut by 0 bases and J by 3 bases, with 11 bases left in between. Germline V gives CDR1 SGDLS, CDR2 YYNGEE. This CDR3 comprises 15 residues. DNA of the CDR3: TGTGCCAGCAGCGTAGTGGGGGAGGCAACAGATACGCAGTATTTT. This sequence encodes CASSVVGEATDTQYF.

This chain uses TRBV9 with TRBJ2-3; 9 bases are shared with TRBD2. Losses at the gene ends were 4 bases for V and 5 bases for J; bases not matched to a gene: 11. This CDR3 contains 16 residues. CDR1 is SGDLS, CDR2 YYNGEE, per germline. The CDR3 DNA sequence: TGTGCCAGCAGCCCCCCTGGCGGGAGGGCCGAAGATACGCAGTATTTT. Protein product: CASSPPGGRAEDTQYF.

The genes are TRBV2 and TRBJ2-3; weak D call: TRBD2 (6 bases). The CDR3 is 15 amino acids. Trimming shortened V by 7 bases and J by 2 bases, and 16 bases separated the two germline ends. Germline V lookup: CDR1 SNHLY, CDR2 FYNNEI. The DNA of the CDR3 is TGTGCCAGCATCGGAGGGGATCCCTACACAGATACGCAGTATTTT. This sequence encodes CASIGGDPYTDTQYF.

This chain links TRBV2 with TRBJ2-4, with TRBD1 matching 8 bases. Trimming removed 0 bases from V and 8 bases from J; junction bases left unmatched: 3. The CDR3 is made up of 14 amino acids. The germline CDR1 and CDR2 sequences are SNHLY and FYNNEI. DNA of the CDR3: TGTGCCAGCAGTGAAGCCAGGGGGCCGGACATTCAGTACTTC. It yields the protein CASSEARGPDIQYF.

The rearrangement joins TRBV7-2 to TRBJ1-2; D is possibly TRBD1 (6 bases). Germline-derived CDR1 and CDR2 are SGHTA and FQGNSA. The CDR3 has 13 residues. Trimming took 3 bases from V and 8 from J, leaving 13 bases between them. The CDR3 DNA follows: TGTGCCAGCAGCTTTCACAGGGTTGGAGGCTACACCTTC. Protein product: CASSFHRVGGYTF.

The V call is TRBV4-1, the J call TRBJ1-1; D may be TRBD1 (5 bases). The CDR3 spans 14 residues. CDR1 is MGHRA, CDR2 YSYEKL, per germline. Trimming left V 3 bases short and J 3 bases short, with 11 bases between. The CDR3 here is CASSQRQLDTEAFF. CDR3 in DNA: TGCGCCAGCAGCCAGAGACAGTTGGACACTGAAGCTTTCTTT.

In regard to this clone: One end of the junction is discordant with germline, which a read error may explain. J is TRBJ2-2 and V is TRBV7-7, with D possibly being TRBD2 (6 bases). Germline CDR1 SSHAT, CDR2 FNYEAQ (reference sequence). The CDR3 is made up of 13 amino acids. The CDR3 region is CASSLGRTGELFF. CDR3 DNA sequence: TGTGCTAGCAGCTTAGGGAGGACCGGGGAGCTGTTTTTT.

As regards this clone: Since a much larger clone is just one base distant, this may be a read error. This chain connects TRBV6-1 to TRBJ2-3, with D possibly matching TRBD1 (6 bases). The V gene's germline CDR1 is MNHNS and CDR2 SASEGT. This CDR3 spans 15 amino acids. The CDR3 region has the DNA TGTGCCAGCAGTGATAATGGACAGCACACAGATGCGCAGTATTTT. It specifies CASSDNGQHTDAQYF.

Here the CDR3 reads CASSASSFSYEQYF. Here the CDR3 DNA reads TGTGCCAGCAGCGCGTCTAGTTTCTCCTACGAGCAGTACTTC. The V call is TRBV27, the J call TRBJ2-7; D is ambiguous. Per germline, CDR1 MNHEY and CDR2 SMNVEV (reference sequence). V was clipped by 6 bases and J by 0 bases, with 12 bases between them. This CDR3 has 14 amino acids.

The J gene is TRBJ1-2, the V gene TRBV18, with 12 bases lining up with TRBD1. Germline-derived CDR1 and CDR2 are KGHSH and LQKENI. With V trimmed by 4 bases and J by 6 bases, 6 bases remained unmatched. The CDR3 contains 15 residues. This CDR3 is CASSRRDRGLDGYTF. The CDR3 DNA sequence: TGTGCCAGCTCACGCCGGGACAGGGGGCTCGATGGCTACACCTTC.

V gene TRBV5-1 combines with J gene TRBJ2-2, with 8 bases matching TRBD1. Germline V lookup: CDR1 SGHRS, CDR2 YFSETQ. V was pared by 2 bases and J by 1 base, with 1 base of the junction left unmatched. The CDR3 runs 15 residues. The CDR3 spells CASSFGTGNTGELFF. The CDR3, as DNA: TGCGCCAGCAGCTTTGGGACAGGGAACACCGGGGAGCTGTTTTTT.

V and J are TRBV5-1 and TRBJ1-2; a weak D match, TRBD1 (5 bases). Germline V lookup: CDR1 SGHRS, CDR2 YFSETQ. V shed 0 bases and J shed 4 bases, with 10 bases lying between them. The CDR3 spans 14 residues. CDR3 sequence (DNA): TGCGCCAGCAGCTTGGGGTCAGGGACCTATGGCTACACCTTC. It yields the protein CASSLGSGTYGYTF. Full variable domain (rest looked up from reference TRBV5-1 and TRBJ1-2): KAGVTQTPRYLIKTRGQQVTLSCSPISGHRSVSWYQQTPGQGLQFLFEYFSETQRNKGNFPGRFSGRQFSNSRSEMNVSTLELGDSALYLCASSLGSGTYGYTFGSGTRLTVV.

The rearrangement uses TRBV11-2 and TRBJ1-3, with 7 bases that match TRBD1. Trimming removed 6 bases from V and 0 bases from J; junction bases left unmatched: 8. The CDR3 runs 16 residues. Germline V gives CDR1 SGHAT, CDR2 FQNNGV. In nucleotides, the CDR3 is TGTGCCAGCAGTTACACTACAGGGGTCTCTGGAAACACCATATATTTT. Translated, it gives CASSYTTGVSGNTIYF.

Comment on this clone: Other DNA sequences in this specimen translate into the identical CDR3. The chain carries TRBV18 and TRBJ1-1, with D possibly TRBD1 on 5 matching bases. This CDR3 spans 13 amino acids. The V end was cut by 6 bases, the J end by 1 base, with 9 bases between. The germline gives CDR1 KGHSH, CDR2 LQKENI. The DNA for the CDR3 is TGTGCCAGCTCGCCGCAGGGGAACACTGAAGCTTTCTTT. It yields the protein CASSPQGNTEAFF.

This chain links TRBV2 with TRBJ1-4; D might be TRBD1 (6 bases). Trimming took off 8 bases at V and 5 bases at J, with 12 bases between the two ends. Germline lookup yields CDR1 SNHLY and CDR2 FYNNEI. The CDR3 has 13 residues. CDR3 DNA sequence: TGTGCCAGCGTGAGACAGGCGAATGAAAAACTGTTTTTT. It is translated as CASVRQANEKLFF.

The V gene is TRBV29-1, the J gene TRBJ2-2; D possibly corresponds to TRBD2 (6 bases). Germline V gene data show CDR1 as SQVTM and CDR2 as ANQGSEA. V lost 1 base to trimming and J lost 1 base, with 13 bases between them. The CDR3 is 16 amino acids. For the CDR3, the DNA is TGCAGCGTTGAAGGGGGGGAAGGTGAGAACACCGGGGAGCTGTTTTTT. This codes for CSVEGGEGENTGELFF.

The chain uses TRBV6-6 and TRBJ2-1; D call uncertain. The CDR3 length is 12 residues. The V end was cut by 5 bases, the J end by 2 bases, with 4 bases between. Germline V gene lookup returns CDR1 MNHNY and CDR2 SVGAGI (reference sequence). The CDR3 DNA is TGTGCCAGCAGTCCCGCCTACAATGAGCAGTTCTTC. This translates into CASSPAYNEQFF.

This CDR3 reads CASSLGGVQLRETQYF. The CDR3 nucleotides are TGCGCCAGCAGCTTAGGAGGGGTCCAGCTTCGCGAGACCCAGTACTTC. This chain links TRBV5-1 with TRBJ2-5; D possibly corresponds to TRBD2 (6 bases). CDR3 length equals 16 residues. Germline V gives CDR1 SGHRS, CDR2 YFSETQ. V lost 2 bases to trimming and J lost 5 bases, with 19 bases between them.

This clone was found once. The chain carries TRBV2 and TRBJ1-4; 8 nucleotides agree with TRBD1. CDR3 length: 15 residues. Germline V gene lookup returns CDR1 SNHLY and CDR2 FYNNEI. With 6 bases clipped from V and 5 bases from J, the junction kept 8 bases outside the gene matches. The CDR3 region is CASSQGRTGNEKLFF. CDR3 DNA: TGTGCCAGCAGCCAGGGCAGGACAGGGAATGAAAAACTGTTTTTT.

The rearrangement joins TRBV28 to TRBJ1-5; 7 positions match TRBD1. CDR3 length: 18 residues. V gave up 7 bases and J gave up 1 base; unmatched junction bases: 16. Germline V gene sequence: CDR1 MDHEN, CDR2 SYDVKM. DNA of the CDR3: TGTGCCAGCAAAAATAACAGGGGCCCCTTCTCCAGCAATCAGCCCCAGCATTTT. Protein product: CASKNNRGPFSSNQPQHF.

The rearrangement links TRBV4-3 to TRBJ1-2, with D perhaps TRBD1 (5 bases). Germline lookup yields CDR1 LGHNA and CDR2 YSLEER. V dropped 0 bases and J dropped 5 bases, with 10 bases sitting between them. The CDR3 sequence is 14 residues long. CDR3 nucleotides: TGCGCCAGCAGCCAAGATGTCGGGGGTTATGGCTACACCTTC. Its translation is CASSQDVGGYGYTF.

V usage is TRBV30 and J usage is TRBJ1-6; 7 bases align to TRBD1. The V gene end was trimmed by 7 bases and the J gene end by 8 bases; junction bases not matched to a gene: 14. The CDR3 consists of 15 residues. From germline, CDR1 is GTSNPN and CDR2 SVGIG (reference sequence). The CDR3 here is CASSLNRGRHSPLHF. CDR3 in DNA: TGTGCCTCGAGCCTCAACAGGGGTAGGCATTCACCCCTCCACTTT.